This T cell receptor beta chain was recovered during a study of cytomegalovirus exposure and HLA in healthy donors. V shed 4 bases, J shed 8 bases, and the junction held 4 bases outside the gene matches. The germline V gene has CDR1 SEHNR and CDR2 FQNEAQ (reference sequence). The CDR3 is 13 residues long. The study ran its PCR with 60 Vbeta and 13 Jbeta primers. Clones were read by immunoSEQ multiplex PCR, and TCRdb kept only the in-frame ones, dropping some. The sample has under 200,000 clones, around 81% seen once. Sequenced material: PBMCs. The V and J genes are TRBV7-9 and TRBJ1-4, with 7 nucleotides matching TRBD1. This sequence originates from a man in his thirties or forties in good health and CMV-seronegative. CDR3 bases: TGTGCCAGCAGCTGGGGACAGAGGGAAAAACTGTTTTTT. Protein sequence: CASSWGQREKLFF.